This TCR beta chain is from a study of cytomegalovirus exposure and HLA in healthy donors. Findings and limits, study-wide: Later analysis associated a missense DCLRE1C variant with TCR beta V- and J-gene trimming. TCR beta sequences numbering roughly 18,000 were associated with HLA alleles at 0.05 false discovery rate in a later analysis.

The primer mix had 60 Vbeta and 13 Jbeta primers. TCRdb keeps only in-frame clones here, not all; method: immunoSEQ multiplex PCR. The sample holds 93,000 or so clones, about 71% seen once. This CDR3 has 15 amino acids. V lost 4 bases, J lost 8 bases, and 7 bases stayed unmatched. In germline, CDR1 is SGHRS, CDR2 YFSETQ. Of note for this clone: The antigen is unknown.

Source material: PBMCs. The chain couples TRBV5-1 to TRBJ1-6, with 9 bases aligning to TRBD1. This sequence originates from a woman aged 45-60 years in good health and CMV-seronegative. CDR3 nucleotides: TGCGCCAGCAGCACCGGGACAGGGTACGATTCACCCCTCCACTTT. This sequence encodes CASSTGTGYDSPLHF.